The clone carrying this T cell receptor (beta chain) was counted many times. The antigen is undetermined. The CDR3 loop spans 16 amino acids. CDR1 and CDR2 (germline): SGHTA, FQGNSA. The V end was cut by 1 base, the J end by 0 bases, with 10 bases between. This sample was taken from a study of T-cell memory formation after mild COVID-19. Background on the study: In these data, TCR clusters were largely donor specific.

Study-level findings and limits: The SARS-CoV-2 specificity of second-wave clones reaching peak at day 37 remained unverified. Clones which contracted sat mainly in CM and EM if CD4+, and in EMRA if CD8+.

TCRdb re-called the 5' RACE reads through MiXCR, storing one row per CDR3 protein. The sample holds about 430,000 distinct CDR3 sequences; approximately 18% are singletons and the top ten take roughly 21%. This sequence was found in a man aged 18 to 30 who had mild COVID-19 (a few samples of this study predate the infection). Cell type and time point are not known. The J gene is TRBJ1-5, the V gene TRBV7-2; no clear D. The specimen was PBMCs or a T cell subset sorted from them (not recorded which). CDR3 residues: CASSLGRRYSNQPQHF. The CDR3 DNA reads TGTGCCAGCAGCTTAGGCCGTAGGTATAGCAATCAGCCCCAGCATTTT. Full variable domain (rest looked up from reference TRBV7-2 and TRBJ1-5): GAGVSQSPSNKVTEKGKDVELRCDPISGHTALYWYRQSLGQGLEFLIYFQGNSAPDKSGLPSDRFSAERTGGSVSTLTIQRTQQEDSAVYLCASSLGRRYSNQPQHFGDGTRLSIL.